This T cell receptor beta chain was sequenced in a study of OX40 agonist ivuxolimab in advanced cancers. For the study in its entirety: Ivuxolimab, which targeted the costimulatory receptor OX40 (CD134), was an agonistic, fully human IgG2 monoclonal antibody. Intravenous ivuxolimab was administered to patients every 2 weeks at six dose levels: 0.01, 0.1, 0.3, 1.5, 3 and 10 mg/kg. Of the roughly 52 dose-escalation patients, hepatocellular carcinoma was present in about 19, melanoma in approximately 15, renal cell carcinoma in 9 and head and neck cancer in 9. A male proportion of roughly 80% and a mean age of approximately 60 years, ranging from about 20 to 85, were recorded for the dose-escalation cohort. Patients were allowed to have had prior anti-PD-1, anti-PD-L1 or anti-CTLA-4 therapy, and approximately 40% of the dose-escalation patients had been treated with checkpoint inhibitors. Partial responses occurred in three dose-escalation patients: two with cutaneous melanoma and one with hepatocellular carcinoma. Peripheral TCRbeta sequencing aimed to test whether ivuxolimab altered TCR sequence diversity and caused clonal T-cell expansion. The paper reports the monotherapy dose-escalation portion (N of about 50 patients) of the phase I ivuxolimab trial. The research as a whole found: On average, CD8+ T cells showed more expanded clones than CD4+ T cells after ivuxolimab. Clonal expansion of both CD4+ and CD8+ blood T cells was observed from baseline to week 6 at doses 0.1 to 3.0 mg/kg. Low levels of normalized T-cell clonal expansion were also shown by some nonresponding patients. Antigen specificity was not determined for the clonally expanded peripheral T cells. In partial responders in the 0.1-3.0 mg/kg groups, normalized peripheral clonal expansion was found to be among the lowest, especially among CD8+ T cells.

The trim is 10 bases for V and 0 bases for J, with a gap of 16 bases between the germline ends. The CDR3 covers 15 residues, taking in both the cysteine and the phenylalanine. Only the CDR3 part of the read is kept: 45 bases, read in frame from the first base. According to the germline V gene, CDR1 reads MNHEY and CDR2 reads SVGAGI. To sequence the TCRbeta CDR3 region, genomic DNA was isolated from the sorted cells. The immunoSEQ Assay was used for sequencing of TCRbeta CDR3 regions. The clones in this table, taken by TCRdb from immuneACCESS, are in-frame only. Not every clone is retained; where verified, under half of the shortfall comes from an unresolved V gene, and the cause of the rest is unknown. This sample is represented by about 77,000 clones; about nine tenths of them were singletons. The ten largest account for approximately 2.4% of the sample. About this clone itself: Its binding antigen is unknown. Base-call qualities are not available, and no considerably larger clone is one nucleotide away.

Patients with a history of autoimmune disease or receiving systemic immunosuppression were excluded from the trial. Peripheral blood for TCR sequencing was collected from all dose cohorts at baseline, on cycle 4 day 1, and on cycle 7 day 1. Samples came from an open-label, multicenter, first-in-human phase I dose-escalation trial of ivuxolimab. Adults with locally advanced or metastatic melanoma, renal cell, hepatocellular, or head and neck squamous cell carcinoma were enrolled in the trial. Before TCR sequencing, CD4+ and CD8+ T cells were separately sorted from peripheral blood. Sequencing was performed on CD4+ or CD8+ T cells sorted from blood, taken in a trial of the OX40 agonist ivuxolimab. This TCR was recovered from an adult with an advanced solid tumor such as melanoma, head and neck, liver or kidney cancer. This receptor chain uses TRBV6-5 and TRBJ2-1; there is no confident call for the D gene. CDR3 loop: CATLLRRSSYNEQFF. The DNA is TGTGCCACCCTACTCCGCCGGAGCTCCTACAATGAGCAGTTCTTC.